The 20 T cell receptor beta chains below all came from one sample that was sequenced in a study of spatial heterogeneity in lung cancer (dated by TCRdb to between 2019 and 2020). Points the paper makes about the study in general: A correlation was observed between the number of expanded intratumoral alpha and beta TCRs and the tumor nonsynonymous mutation count.

The time point label of this sample denotes: sample taken at primary tumor resection. The antigens of these receptors remain unknown. Library generation was performed with 5' RACE. TCRdb lists the instrument as NextSeq 500. TCRdb reran the public reads through fastp at Q25 and MiXCR, keeping productive beta chains. For every CDR3 protein sequence, its rows merge into one entry that carries the most common genes and DNA. The sample table shows 6,500 to 8,500 distinct CDR3 sequences, and roughly 2.9% are seen once. Around 21% of the sample belongs to the ten largest clones. The sample in question was lung tumor tissue, obtained at surgery. These receptors originate from a male donor with early-stage non-small cell lung cancer.

By its share, this clonotype is medium-sized (0.01 to 0.1%). V usage is TRBV15 and J usage is TRBJ1-5; TRBD1 matches 8 bases. Looked up from germline, CDR1 is LNHNV and CDR2 is YYDKDF (reference sequence). There are 15 residues in the CDR3. Trimming removed 0 bases from V and 7 bases from J; junction bases left unmatched: 5. CDR3 sequence: CATSRDLTGGQPQHF. CDR3 DNA: TGTGCCACCAGCAGAGATCTCACAGGGGGACAGCCCCAGCATTTT.

This clonotype was seen ten or more times. The rearrangement links TRBV12-3 or TRBV12-4 to TRBJ2-5; 10 positions agree with TRBD1. With 6 bases clipped from V and 1 base from J, the junction kept 5 bases outside the gene matches. CDR3 length: 15 amino acids. The CDR3 nucleotides are TGTGCCAGCAGACCCGGGACAGGGGCCCAAGAGACCCAGTACTTC. Residues: CASRPGTGAQETQYF.

The chain employs TRBV20-1 and TRBJ1-1, with a possible D match to TRBD1 (5 bases). The V and J ends lost 8 bases and 11 bases respectively, with 30 bases between them. Germline V gene lookup returns CDR1 DFQATT and CDR2 SNEGSKA (reference sequence). The CDR3 covers 15 residues. As DNA, the CDR3 is TGCAGTCTAAACTTTTACGGGACGGTGAACACTAAGGCTTTCTTT. It translates to CSLNFYGTVNTKAFF.

The sample holds many counts of this clonotype. The chain has TRBV29-1 and TRBJ2-2; no clear D. CDR3 length: 13 amino acids. The V end lost 4 bases, the J end lost 2 bases, and 8 bases lay between the germline ends. Germline lookup yields CDR1 SQVTM and CDR2 ANQGSEA. The CDR3 protein is CSVGSANTGELFF. The CDR3, as DNA: TGCAGCGTTGGAAGCGCTAACACCGGGGAGCTGTTTTTT.

This clonotype has at least ten counts. The chain couples TRBV13 to TRBJ2-3, with TRBD2 identical over 11 bases. Germline values: CDR1 PRHDT, CDR2 FYEKMQ (reference sequence). J was trimmed by 7 bases and V by 0 bases; bases with no gene match: 6. The CDR3 totals 16 residues. CDR3 sequence: CASSLGSGRAVNTQYF. DNA for the CDR3: TGTGCCAGCAGCTTAGGTAGCGGGAGGGCCGTTAATACGCAGTATTTT.

Worth noting for this clonotype: This may arise from a read error, as a much more abundant clone is one base away. This chain joins TRBV7-6 and TRBJ2-5, with no clear D. The germline V gene has CDR1 SGHVS and CDR2 FNYEAQ. This CDR3 is 11 amino acids long. V was trimmed by 5 bases and J by 6 bases, leaving 7 bases between them. The CDR3 is CASSKEKTQYF. The DNA of the CDR3 is TGTGCCAGCAGCAAAGAAAAGACCCAGTACTTC.

By sample fraction, this clonotype is medium-sized. The chain links TRBV9 to TRBJ1-1, with 7 bases matching TRBD1. CDR1 and CDR2 from the germline V gene are SGDLS and YYNGEE. The CDR3 runs 16 residues. V lost 3 bases, J lost 1 base, and 9 bases stayed unmatched. The CDR3 DNA is TGTGCCAGCAGCGCCCGGGACAGTAGCAGGAACACTGAAGCTTTCTTT. Translation: CASSARDSSRNTEAFF. Full variable domain (outside the CDR3, taken from reference TRBV9 and TRBJ1-1): DSGVTQTPKHLITATGQRVTLRCSPRSGDLSVYWYQQSLDQGLQFLIQYYNGEERAKGNILERFSAQQFPDLHSELNLSSLELGDSALYFCASSARDSSRNTEAFFGQGTRLTVV.

There are many counts of this clonotype. This chain uses TRBV10-2 with TRBJ2-3; D gene ambiguous. Germline V gene data show CDR1 as WSHSY and CDR2 as SAAADI. The CDR3 totals 14 residues. Between the trimmed V and J ends, which lost 2 bases and 4 bases, there was a span of 10 bases. The CDR3 is CASSEGLLPDTQYF. CDR3 DNA: TGCGCCAGCAGTGAGGGGTTGCTTCCAGATACGCAGTATTTT.

This clonotype came up a few times. The chain recombines TRBV24-1 with TRBJ1-2; 8 nucleotides agree with TRBD1. The CDR3 is made up of 14 amino acids. V lost 4 bases, J lost 5 bases, and 5 bases stayed unmatched. Germline assignment: CDR1 KGHDR and CDR2 SFDVKD. CDR3 protein: CATSDSDRVYGYTF. The CDR3 bases are TGTGCCACCAGTGACTCGGACAGGGTGTATGGCTACACCTTC.

This clonotype was observed at least ten times. The chain couples TRBV7-9 to TRBJ1-1; 7 nucleotides match TRBD1. There are 13 residues in the CDR3. Germline CDR1 SEHNR, CDR2 FQNEAQ (reference sequence). V shed 6 bases and J 4 bases; nucleotides not matched to a gene: 5. The CDR3 protein is CASRLQGFTEAFF. The CDR3 DNA reads as TGTGCCAGCAGACTACAGGGGTTCACTGAAGCTTTCTTT.

Relative to its sample, this clonotype is medium-sized (0.01 to 0.1%). The chain links TRBV6-6 to TRBJ1-1; D perhaps matches TRBD1 (5 bases). Germline CDR1 MNHNY, CDR2 SVGAGI (reference sequence). The V gene lost 2 bases and the J gene lost 1 base, with 8 bases spanning the gap. This CDR3 is 14 amino acids long. This CDR3 reads CASSYPGQNTEAFF. DNA of the CDR3: TGTGCCAGCAGTTACCCCGGACAGAACACTGAAGCTTTCTTT.

This clonotype is medium-sized in the sample. J is TRBJ2-7 and V is TRBV6-6, with 7 bases fitting TRBD1. This CDR3 has 16 residues. Germline loops: CDR1 MNHNY, CDR2 SVGAGI (reference sequence). V lost 5 bases to trimming and J lost 0 bases; unmatched junction nucleotides: 10. The CDR3 DNA reads TGTGCCAGCAGTCTCTGGACAGGCTTCAGCTCCTACGAGCAGTACTTC. Its translation: CASSLWTGFSSYEQYF.

This clonotype was seen only a few times. CDR3 amino acids: CAWRGGQFDTEAFF. The DNA of the CDR3 is TGTGCCTGGAGGGGCGGACAGTTTGACACTGAAGCTTTCTTT. The genes are TRBV30 and TRBJ1-1; perhaps TRBD1 as D (6 bases). Trimming pared 3 bases from V and 3 bases from J, leaving 14 bases between. CDR3 length: 14 amino acids. Germline CDR1 reads GTSNPN; CDR2 reads SVGIG (reference sequence).

This clonotype was detected ten times or more. The chain is built from TRBV5-1 and TRBJ2-5, with D perhaps assigned TRBD1 or TRBD2 (5 bases each). Deletions cut 4 bases from V and 4 bases from J, with 17 bases between. The CDR3 length is 15 residues. Germline V gene sequence: CDR1 SGHRS, CDR2 YFSETQ. This CDR3 reads CASSPGDPWGETQYF. The CDR3 nucleotides are TGCGCCAGCAGCCCTGGGGACCCTTGGGGAGAGACCCAGTACTTC.

This clonotype counts as medium-sized. The rearrangement links TRBV7-8 to TRBJ1-1; D might be TRBD1 (5 bases). From germline, CDR1 is SGHVS and CDR2 FQNEAQ. Trimming took off 6 bases at V and 1 base at J, with 15 bases between the two ends. The CDR3 contains 15 residues. CDR3 DNA sequence: TGTGCCAGCAGTCCAGGGACTGTGAGGAACACTGAAGCTTTCTTT. This translates into CASSPGTVRNTEAFF. Complete variable domain (other parts from reference TRBV7-8 and TRBJ1-1): GAGVSQSPRYKVAKRGQDVALRCDPISGHVSLFWYQQALGQGPEFLTYFQNEAQLDKSGLPSDRFFAERPEGSVSTLKIQRTQQEDSAVYLCASSPGTVRNTEAFFGQGTRLTVV.

This clonotype rates as medium-sized (0.01 to 0.1%). This chain uses TRBV28 with TRBJ1-6; 9 nucleotides match TRBD1. Per the germline V gene, CDR1 is MDHEN and CDR2 is SYDVKM. Trimming cost V 4 bases and J 0 bases; bases outside gene matches: 13. The CDR3 is 20 residues long. DNA for the CDR3: TGTGCCAGCAGTTCATCTCGAAGACAGGGGGTTCTCTCCTATAATTCACCCCTCCACTTT. Its protein product is CASSSSRRQGVLSYNSPLHF.

This clonotype was observed a handful of times. The chain combines TRBV29-1 with TRBJ2-5, with 9 positions matching TRBD2. The germline gives CDR1 SQVTM, CDR2 ANQGSEA. The CDR3 spans 14 residues. After removal of 1 base from V and 2 bases from J, the junction contained 2 bases not matched to a gene. The CDR3 DNA reads as TGCAGCGTTGAAGGCGGGGGGGGACAAGAGACCCAGTACTTC. Translating gives CSVEGGGGQETQYF. The full variable domain, completed using reference TRBV29-1 and TRBJ2-5, is SAVISQKPSRDICQRGTSLTIQCQVDSQVTMMFWYRQQPGQSLTLIATANQGSEATYESGFVIDKFPISRPNLTFSTLTVSNMSPEDSSIYLCSVEGGGGQETQYFGPGTRLLVL.

Sample share makes this clonotype medium-sized. The chain couples TRBV24-1 to TRBJ2-3, with 7 nucleotides matching TRBD1. The CDR3 is made up of 13 amino acids. V was pared by 7 bases and J by 2 bases, with 2 bases of the junction left unmatched. The germline CDR1 and CDR2 sequences are KGHDR and SFDVKD. In DNA form, the CDR3 reads TGTGCCACCAGGGGACAGAACACAGATACGCAGTATTTT. It codes for CATRGQNTDTQYF.

In its sample, this clonotype was seen a few times. A much larger clonotype is one base distant, so this may be a read error. In DNA, the CDR3 is TGTGCCAGCGGGAACAGCTGCAATCAGCCCCAGCATTTT. Translation gives CASGNSCNQPQHF. The rearrangement uses TRBV2 and TRBJ1-5; D gene uncertain. Germline loops: CDR1 SNHLY, CDR2 FYNNEI. V gave up 8 bases and J gave up 2 bases, with 10 bases separating them. The CDR3 is 13 residues long.

This clonotype occurred many times. The chain links TRBV27 to TRBJ2-4; possibly TRBD1 or TRBD2 for D (5 bases each). The CDR3 sequence is 16 residues long. With 5 bases removed from V and 8 bases from J, the gap between germline ends came to 22 bases. Germline lookup yields CDR1 MNHEY and CDR2 SMNVEV (reference sequence). CDR3 sequence (DNA): TGTGCCAGCAGTCCCCCCCGGGGCCGGGTGGGATACATTCAGTACTTC. This translates into CASSPPRGRVGYIQYF.